Sequencing of this TCR beta chain was carried out in a study of T cells after yellow fever vaccination. From the 5' RACE reads, TCRdb called clonotypes with MiXCR, one entry per CDR3 protein. The data show about 580,000 distinct CDR3 sequences, about 15% seen once. The table lists this clonotype with a few counts. Looked up from germline, CDR1 is LGHDT and CDR2 is YNNKEL (reference sequence). This CDR3 has 20 residues. The V gene lost 0 bases and the J gene lost 4 bases, with 22 bases spanning the gap. The chain carries TRBV3-1 and TRBJ2-6; tentative D call: TRBD2 (6 bases). The sample in question was PBMCs, obtained 5 days after the first yellow fever vaccination. The receptor's source is a man between 18 and 29 years old who received the YFV17D yellow fever vaccine. CDR3 DNA sequence: TGTGCCAGCAGCCAAGATCTGAGGCAGGCCAGGCGGGAAGGGGCCAACGTCCTGACTTTC. Translation gives CASSQDLRQARREGANVLTF.